The sequence of this T cell receptor (beta chain) was determined in a study of blood T cell repertoires in COVID-19. Trimming removed 4 bases at V and 6 bases at J, with 19 bases between. This CDR3 has 15 residues. Germline CDR1 is MDHEN and CDR2 is SYDVKM. Authors' processing steps: Nucleated cell counts were estimated from reference gene primer amplification. Sequencing used immunoSEQ multiplex PCR; TCRdb keeps in-frame clones, though not all of them. That table furnishes V, J and clone size, whereas the DNA furnished D and trimming. The sample yields around 290,000 clones, roughly nine tenths seen once.

The TCR comes from a young woman with COVID-19, enrolled during active disease. This chain joins TRBV28 and TRBJ2-7; perhaps TRBD1 as D (7 bases). Source material: peripheral blood. The CDR3 region has the DNA TGTGCCAGCAGTTCGGTCCGGGACAGAGCGGGCGAGCAGTACTTC. It is translated as CASSSVRDRAGEQYF. The full variable domain, with the rest looked up from reference TRBV28 and TRBJ2-7, is DVKVTQSSRYLVKRTGEKVFLECVQDMDHENMFWYRQDPGLGLRLIYFSYDVKMKEKGDIPEGYSVSREKKERFSLILESASTNQTSMYLCASSSVRDRAGEQYFGPGTRLTVT.